The clone carrying this T cell receptor beta chain was seen only a few times. This sample is part of a study of T cell responses to AZD1222 COVID-19 vaccine. The data were produced by immunoSEQ multiplex PCR, yet TCRdb's version contains in-frame clones alone and is incomplete. The sample lists 130,000 or so clones, around 94% seen once, with around 7% in the top ten. CDR1 is SGDLS, CDR2 YYNGEE, per germline. The CDR3 has 14 amino acids. J gave up 3 bases and V 4 bases, and 6 bases lay outside the gene matches. Sequencing was performed on peripheral blood, taken on day 0 of AZD1222 vaccination. The sequence was collected from an adult in good health. The V gene is TRBV9, the J gene TRBJ1-1; the match to TRBD1 covers 7 bases. In DNA, the CDR3 is TGTGCCAGCAGCAGAGGGGGCGAGGACACTGAAGCTTTCTTT. Protein sequence: CASSRGGEDTEAFF.